One sample yielded the 9 T cell receptor beta chains listed below, sequenced in a study of technical replicates of blood from a handful of donors. The data were produced by immunoSEQ multiplex PCR, yet TCRdb's version contains in-frame clones alone and is incomplete. The sample includes tens of thousands of clones, 90% to 95% of them seen just once. Input material: T cells isolated from PBMCs. The receptors derive from a human donor in good health. Some clones in this sample may be carry-over from other donors' samples.

This chain uses TRBV5-1 with TRBJ2-1, with 14 bases matching TRBD2. This CDR3 has 16 residues. Germline V gene lookup returns CDR1 SGHRS and CDR2 YFSETQ. Unmatched junction bases numbered 15, after V lost 3 bases and J lost 16 bases. CDR3 loop: CASSSPGLAGVRGVFF. CDR3 coding DNA: TGCGCCAGCAGCTCTCCGGGACTAGCGGGAGTTCGGGGTGTCTTCTTC.

This chain links TRBV7-8 with TRBJ2-5, with TRBD1 as a possible D gene (7 bases). Trimming left V 5 bases short and J 5 bases short, with 18 bases between. CDR1 and CDR2 (germline): SGHVS, FQNEAQ. The CDR3 has 15 residues. CDR3 coding DNA: TGTGCCAGCAGCGGGGGGAGGACAGGTGGGGAGACCCAGTACTTC. Translating it yields CASSGGRTGGETQYF.

V is TRBV5-5 and J is TRBJ2-1; TRBD2 is a possible D gene (5 bases). CDR1 and CDR2 (germline): SGHKS, YYEKEE (reference sequence). This CDR3 comprises 16 residues. Trimming pared 0 bases from V and 2 bases from J, leaving 12 bases between. CDR3 in DNA: TGTGCCAGCAGCTTGGGCGGGTACAGCACCTACAATGAGCAGTTCTTC. This sequence encodes CASSLGGYSTYNEQFF.

The chain carries TRBV19 and TRBJ1-5; D is perhaps TRBD1 (5 bases). Germline V CDR1 and CDR2: LNHDA, SQIVND (reference sequence). This CDR3 is 14 amino acids long. Trimming stripped 8 bases from V and 2 bases from J, with 13 bases between. The CDR3 here is CASAIIGGNQPQHF. The CDR3 bases are TGTGCCAGTGCGATAATAGGGGGCAATCAGCCCCAGCATTTT.

V usage is TRBV5-1 and J usage is TRBJ2-4; TRBD2 agrees at 14 bases. The CDR3 is 19 amino acids. The V gene's germline CDR1 is SGHRS and CDR2 YFSETQ. V shed 2 bases and J 1 base; nucleotides not matched to a gene: 8. DNA of the CDR3: TGCGCCAGCAGCTTTGCCGGGACTAGCGGGGGCCTGGCCAAAAACATTCAGTACTTC. As protein: CASSFAGTSGGLAKNIQYF.

Concerning this clone: The sample contains more than one DNA sequence encoding this CDR3. The chain employs TRBV6-5 and TRBJ2-5, with 12 nucleotides matching TRBD2. The CDR3 extends over 15 amino acids. Looked up from germline, CDR1 is MNHEY and CDR2 is SVGAGI. The ends lost 6 bases at V and 2 bases at J; junction bases unmatched: 4. CDR3 amino acids: CASRGLAGGQETQYF. For the CDR3, the DNA is TGTGCCAGCAGGGGCCTAGCGGGAGGGCAAGAGACCCAGTACTTC.

The V and J genes are TRBV6-6 and TRBJ1-1; D is undetermined. Trimming cost V 6 bases and J 0 bases, with 11 bases left between them. The CDR3 contains 14 residues. Germline lookup yields CDR1 MNHNY and CDR2 SVGAGI (reference sequence). The CDR3 loop reads CASSRSVMNTEAFF. CDR3 DNA sequence: TGTGCCAGCAGCCGATCGGTCATGAACACTGAAGCTTTCTTT.

The rearrangement links TRBV11-2 to TRBJ2-7, with 7 bases identical to TRBD2. This CDR3 spans 13 amino acids. The ends lost 2 bases at V and 3 bases at J; junction bases unmatched: 1. CDR1 and CDR2 (germline): SGHAT, FQNNGV. The CDR3 is CASSLTSDYEQYF. DNA of the CDR3: TGTGCCAGCAGCTTAACTAGCGACTACGAGCAGTACTTC.

The chain has TRBV11-2 and TRBJ2-2, with 9 bases matching TRBD2. In germline, CDR1 is SGHAT, CDR2 FQNNGV. There are 15 residues in the CDR3. The ends lost 4 bases at V and 3 bases at J; junction bases unmatched: 3. CDR3 sequence (DNA): TGTGCCAGCAGCTGGGCGGGGGGGGACACCGGGGAGCTGTTTTTT. This translates into CASSWAGGDTGELFF.